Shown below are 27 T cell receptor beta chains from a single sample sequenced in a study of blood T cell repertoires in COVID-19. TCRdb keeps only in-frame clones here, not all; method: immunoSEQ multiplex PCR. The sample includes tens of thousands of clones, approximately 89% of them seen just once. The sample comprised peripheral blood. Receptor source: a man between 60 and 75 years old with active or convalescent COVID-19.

This chain's CDR3 is CASSVGGPTDTQYF. DNA of the CDR3: TGTGCCAGCTCGGTGGGGGGGCCAACAGATACGCAGTATTTT. The chain uses TRBV19 and TRBJ2-3, with D maybe TRBD2 (7 bases). The ends were cut back, 9 bases at V and 3 bases at J, with 16 bases in the middle. CDR1 and CDR2 from the germline V gene are LNHDA and SQIVND (reference sequence). This CDR3 has 14 residues. Supplemented by reference TRBV19 and TRBJ2-3, the full variable domain reads DGGITQSPKYLFRKEGQNVTLSCEQNLNHDAMYWYRQDPGQGLRLIYYSQIVNDFQKGDIAEGYSVSREKKESFPLTVTSAQKNPTAFYLCASSVGGPTDTQYFGPGTRLTVL.

CDR3 DNA: TGCGCCAGCAGCCTAGGAGAAGAGGACTACAATGAGCAGTTCTTC. This translates into CASSLGEEDYNEQFF. The V gene is TRBV5-1, the J gene TRBJ2-1; D not certain. Trimming shortened V by 4 bases and J by 3 bases, and 14 bases separated the two germline ends. The CDR3 totals 15 residues. Germline V gene lookup returns CDR1 SGHRS and CDR2 YFSETQ.

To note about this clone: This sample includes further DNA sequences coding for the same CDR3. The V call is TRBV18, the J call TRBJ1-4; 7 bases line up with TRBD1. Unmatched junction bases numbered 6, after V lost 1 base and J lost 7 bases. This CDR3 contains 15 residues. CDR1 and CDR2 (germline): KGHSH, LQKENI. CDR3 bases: TGTGCCAGCTCACCACTAAGAGGGGGCCGTGAAAAACTGTTTTTT. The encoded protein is CASSPLRGGREKLFF.

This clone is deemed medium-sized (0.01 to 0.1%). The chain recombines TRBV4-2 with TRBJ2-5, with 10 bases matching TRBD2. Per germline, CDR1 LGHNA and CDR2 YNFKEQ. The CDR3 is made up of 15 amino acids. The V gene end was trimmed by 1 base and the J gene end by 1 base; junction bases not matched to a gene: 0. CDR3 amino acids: CASSQGTSGQETQYF. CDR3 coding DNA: TGTGCCAGCAGCCAAGGGACTAGCGGCCAAGAGACCCAGTACTTC.

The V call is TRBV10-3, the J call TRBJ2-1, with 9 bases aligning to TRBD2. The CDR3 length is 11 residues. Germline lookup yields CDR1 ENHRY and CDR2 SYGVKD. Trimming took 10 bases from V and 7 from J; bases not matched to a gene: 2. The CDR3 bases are TGTGCCAGTAGCGGGGGTAATGAGCAGTTCTTC. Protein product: CASSGGNEQFF.

CDR3 in amino acids: CASSPRESAGGYETQYF. The CDR3 DNA sequence: TGTGCCAGCAGCCCCCGGGAATCCGCGGGGGGGTATGAGACCCAGTACTTC. The chain links TRBV7-2 to TRBJ2-5; 9 bases map to TRBD2. This CDR3 is built from 17 residues. CDR1 and CDR2 from the germline V gene are SGHTA and FQGNSA. V trimming: 5 bases; J trimming: 5 bases; junction bases outside the gene matches: 15.

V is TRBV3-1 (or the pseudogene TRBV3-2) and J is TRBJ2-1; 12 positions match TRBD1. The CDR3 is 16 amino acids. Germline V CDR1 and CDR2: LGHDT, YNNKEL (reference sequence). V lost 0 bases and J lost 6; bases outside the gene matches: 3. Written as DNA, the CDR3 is TGTGCCAGCAGCCAAGAGGGACAGGGGGCCGCCAATGAGCAGTTCTTC. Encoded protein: CASSQEGQGAANEQFF.

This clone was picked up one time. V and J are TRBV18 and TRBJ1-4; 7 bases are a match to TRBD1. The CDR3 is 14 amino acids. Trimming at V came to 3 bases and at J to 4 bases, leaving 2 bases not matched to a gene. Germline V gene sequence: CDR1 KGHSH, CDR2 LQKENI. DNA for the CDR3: TGTGCCAGCTCACCCGGACAGGATAATGAAAAACTGTTTTTT. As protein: CASSPGQDNEKLFF.

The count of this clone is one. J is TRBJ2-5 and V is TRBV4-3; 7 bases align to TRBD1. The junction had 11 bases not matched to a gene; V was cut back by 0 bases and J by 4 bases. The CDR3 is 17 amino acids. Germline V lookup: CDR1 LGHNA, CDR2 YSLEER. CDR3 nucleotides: TGCGCCAGCAGCCAAGATCGGACGAGGGGGCTAGGAGAGACCCAGTACTTC. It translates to CASSQDRTRGLGETQYF.

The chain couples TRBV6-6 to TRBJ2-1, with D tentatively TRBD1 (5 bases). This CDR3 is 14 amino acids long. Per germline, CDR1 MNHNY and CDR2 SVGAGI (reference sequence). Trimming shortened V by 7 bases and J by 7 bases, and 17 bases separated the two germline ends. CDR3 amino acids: CASTYRPRTNEQFF. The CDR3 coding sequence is TGTGCCAGCACCTACAGGCCCCGAACGAATGAGCAGTTCTTC.

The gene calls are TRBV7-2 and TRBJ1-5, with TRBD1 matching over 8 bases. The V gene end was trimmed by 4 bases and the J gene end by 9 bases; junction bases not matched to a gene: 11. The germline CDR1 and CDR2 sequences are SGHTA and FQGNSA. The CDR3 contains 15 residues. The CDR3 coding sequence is TGTGCCAGCAGCTCGGGGACAGGTCTAGGGTTGCCCCAGCATTTT. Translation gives CASSSGTGLGLPQHF.

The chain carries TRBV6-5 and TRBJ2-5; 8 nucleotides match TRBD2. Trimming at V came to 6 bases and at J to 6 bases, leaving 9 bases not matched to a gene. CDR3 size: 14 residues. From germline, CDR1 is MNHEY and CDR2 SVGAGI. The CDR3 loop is CASSPFPGGKTQYF. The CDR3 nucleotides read TGTGCCAGCAGCCCATTTCCGGGAGGGAAGACCCAGTACTTC.

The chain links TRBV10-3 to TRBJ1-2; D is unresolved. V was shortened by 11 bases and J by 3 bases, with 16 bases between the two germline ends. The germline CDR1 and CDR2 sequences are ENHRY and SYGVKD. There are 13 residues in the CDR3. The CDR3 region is CAHLGEGYYGYTF. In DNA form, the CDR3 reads TGTGCCCATCTTGGCGAGGGCTACTATGGCTACACCTTC.

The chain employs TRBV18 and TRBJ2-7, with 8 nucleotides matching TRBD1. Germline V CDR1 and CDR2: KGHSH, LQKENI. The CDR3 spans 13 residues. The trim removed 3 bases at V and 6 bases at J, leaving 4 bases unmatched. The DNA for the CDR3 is TGTGCCAGCTCACCGGACAGGGTGTTCGAGCAGTACTTC. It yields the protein CASSPDRVFEQYF.

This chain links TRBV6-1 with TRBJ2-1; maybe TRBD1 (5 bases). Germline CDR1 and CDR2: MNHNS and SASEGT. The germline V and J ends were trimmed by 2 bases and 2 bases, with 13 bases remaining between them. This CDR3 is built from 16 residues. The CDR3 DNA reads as TGTGCCAGCAGTGAATGGGGAAGGGGTACCTACAATGAGCAGTTCTTC. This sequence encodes CASSEWGRGTYNEQFF.

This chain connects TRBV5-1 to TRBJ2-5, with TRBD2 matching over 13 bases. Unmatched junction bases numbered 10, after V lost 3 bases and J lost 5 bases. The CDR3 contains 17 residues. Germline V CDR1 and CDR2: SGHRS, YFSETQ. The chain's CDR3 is CASSYFTSGGGQETQYF. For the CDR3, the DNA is TGCGCCAGCAGCTACTTCACTAGCGGGGGGGGCCAGGAGACCCAGTACTTC.

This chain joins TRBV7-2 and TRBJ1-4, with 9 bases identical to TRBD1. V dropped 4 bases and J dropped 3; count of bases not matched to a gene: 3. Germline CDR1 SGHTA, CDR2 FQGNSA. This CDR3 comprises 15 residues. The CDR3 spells CASSSRQGANEKLFF. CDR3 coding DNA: TGTGCCAGCAGCTCGCGACAGGGGGCTAATGAAAAACTGTTTTTT.

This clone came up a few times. CDR3 sequence reads: CASSPRTTGTLGYEQYF. CDR3 bases: TGTGCCAGCTCACCCCGCACGACAGGGACTCTCGGCTACGAGCAGTACTTC. V gene TRBV18 combines with J gene TRBJ2-7; D is perhaps TRBD1 (7 bases). With 3 bases removed from V and 3 bases from J, the gap between germline ends came to 21 bases. The CDR3 runs to 17 residues. CDR1 and CDR2 from the germline V gene are KGHSH and LQKENI. Full variable domain (outside the CDR3, taken from reference TRBV18 and TRBJ2-7): NAGVMQNPRHLVRRRGQEARLRCSPMKGHSHVYWYRQLPEEGLKFMVYLQKENIIDESGMPKERFSAEFPKEGPSILRIQQVVRGDSAAYFCASSPRTTGTLGYEQYFGPGTRLTVT.

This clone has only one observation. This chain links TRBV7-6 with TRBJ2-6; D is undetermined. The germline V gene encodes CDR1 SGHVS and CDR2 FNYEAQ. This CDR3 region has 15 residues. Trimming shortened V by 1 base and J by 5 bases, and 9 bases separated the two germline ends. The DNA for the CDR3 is TGTGCCAGCAGCTTAGAGTTGGCCCGGGCCAACGTCCTGACTTTC. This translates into CASSLELARANVLTF. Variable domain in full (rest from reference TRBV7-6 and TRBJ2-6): GAGVSQSPRYKVTKRGQDVALRCDPISGHVSLYWYRQALGQGPEFLTYFNYEAQQDKSGLPNDRFSAERPEGSISTLTIQRTEQRDSAMYRCASSLELARANVLTFGAGSRLTVL.

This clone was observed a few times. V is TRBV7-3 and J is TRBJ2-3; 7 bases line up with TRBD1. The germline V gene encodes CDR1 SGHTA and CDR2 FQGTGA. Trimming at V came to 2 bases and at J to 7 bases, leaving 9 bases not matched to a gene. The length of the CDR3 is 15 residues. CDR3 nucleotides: TGTGCCAGCAGCTTAGAAGACAGGGTTCCAAATACGCAGTATTTT. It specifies CASSLEDRVPNTQYF.

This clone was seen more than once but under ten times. CDR3 in amino acids: CASSQTGTEAFF. The CDR3 DNA is TGCGCCAGCAGCCAAACTGGGACAGAAGCTTTCTTT. This chain links TRBV4-1 with TRBJ1-1, with a possible D match to TRBD1 (6 bases). Trimming stripped 2 bases from V and 8 bases from J, with 9 bases between. Germline V gene lookup returns CDR1 MGHRA and CDR2 YSYEKL. The CDR3 is 12 residues long.

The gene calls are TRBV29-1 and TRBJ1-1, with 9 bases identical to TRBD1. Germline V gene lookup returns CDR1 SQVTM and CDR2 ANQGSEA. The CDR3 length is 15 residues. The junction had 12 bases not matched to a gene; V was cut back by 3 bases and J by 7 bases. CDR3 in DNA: TGCAGCGTTGAGAGATCGACAGGGGGTACGAGTGAAGCTTTCTTT. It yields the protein CSVERSTGGTSEAFF.

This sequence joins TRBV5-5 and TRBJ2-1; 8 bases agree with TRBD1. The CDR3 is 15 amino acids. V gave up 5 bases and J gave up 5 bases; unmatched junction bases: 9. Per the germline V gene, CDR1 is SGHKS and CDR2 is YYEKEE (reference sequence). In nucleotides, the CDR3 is TGTGCCAGCAGTCGCGACAGGGGAGGTCACAATGAGCAGTTCTTC. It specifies CASSRDRGGHNEQFF.

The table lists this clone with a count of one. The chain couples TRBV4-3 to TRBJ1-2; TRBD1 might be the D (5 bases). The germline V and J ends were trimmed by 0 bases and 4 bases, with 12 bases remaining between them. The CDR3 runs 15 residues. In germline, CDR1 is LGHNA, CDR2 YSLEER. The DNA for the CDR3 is TGCGCCAGCAGCCAAGATCCGGAGGGGACCTATGGCTACACCTTC. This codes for CASSQDPEGTYGYTF.

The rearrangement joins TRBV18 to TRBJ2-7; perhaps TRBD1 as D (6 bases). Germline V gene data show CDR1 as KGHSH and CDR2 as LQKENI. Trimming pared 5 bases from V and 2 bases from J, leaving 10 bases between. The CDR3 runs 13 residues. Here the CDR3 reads CASSATGTYEQYF. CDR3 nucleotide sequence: TGTGCCAGCTCAGCAACAGGGACCTACGAGCAGTACTTC.

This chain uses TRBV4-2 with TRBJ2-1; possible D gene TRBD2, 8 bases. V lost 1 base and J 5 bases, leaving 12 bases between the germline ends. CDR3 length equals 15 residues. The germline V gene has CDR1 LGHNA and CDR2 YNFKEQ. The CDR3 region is CASSQVSGTDNEQFF. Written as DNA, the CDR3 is TGTGCCAGCAGCCAAGTTAGCGGGACAGACAATGAGCAGTTCTTC.

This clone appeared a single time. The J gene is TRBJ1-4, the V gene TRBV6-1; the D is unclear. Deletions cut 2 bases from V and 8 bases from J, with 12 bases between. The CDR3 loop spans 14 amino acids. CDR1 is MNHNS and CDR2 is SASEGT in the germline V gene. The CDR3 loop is CASSERGGPEKLFF. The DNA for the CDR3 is TGTGCCAGCAGTGAACGAGGAGGGCCGGAAAAACTGTTTTTT.